Listed below are T cell receptor beta chains from one sample, sequenced in a study of shared T cell receptors in the human thymus. Repertoires were generated with immunoSEQ multiplex PCR, while TCRdb's copy carries only in-frame clones and drops some. Here the sample spans some 660,000 clones, about 87% being singletons. A further study also used this sample, focusing on human thymus T cells.

Specimen: thymocytes. The receptor source for this set is a boy under two years old with a congenital heart defect. CDR3s include the opening cysteine and the closing phenylalanine or tryptophan. Fields, in order: clone size, D gene, V gene, J gene, CDR3 protein, CDR3 DNA. D genes are given only for firm matches. Part of the rows lack a size; the others show once, few, many or a class for expanded clones.

abundance: few
d_gene: .
v_gene: TRBV4-3
j_gene: TRBJ1-4
CDR3aa: CASSRGPTDRLFF
CDR3nt: TGCGCCAGCAGCCGTGGACCCACGGACAGACTGTTTTTT

abundance: .
d_gene: .
v_gene: TRBV7-6
j_gene: TRBJ2-7
CDR3aa: CASSPVDPSLWREQYF
CDR3nt: TGTGCCAGCAGCCCAGTTGATCCCTCTTTGTGGAGGGAGCAGTACTTC

abundance: .
d_gene: .
v_gene: TRBV2
j_gene: TRBJ1-5
CDR3aa: CASAGFDQPQHF
CDR3nt: TGTGCCAGCGCAGGGTTCGATCAGCCCCAGCATTTT

abundance: .
d_gene: .
v_gene: TRBV4-1
j_gene: TRBJ2-2
CDR3aa: CASSHGGANGELFF
CDR3nt: TGCGCCAGCAGCCACGGCGGGGCTAACGGGGAGCTGTTTTTT

abundance: .
d_gene: .
v_gene: TRBV6-1
j_gene: TRBJ2-1
CDR3aa: CASSEPSSYNEQFF
CDR3nt: TGTGCCAGCAGTGAGCCGAGCTCCTACAATGAGCAGTTCTTC

abundance: .
d_gene: .
v_gene: TRBV5-6
j_gene: TRBJ2-5
CDR3aa: CASSLGGGQTQYF
CDR3nt: TGTGCCAGCAGCTTGGGCGGGGGCCAGACCCAGTACTTC

abundance: once
d_gene: TRBD2
v_gene: TRBV7-9
j_gene: TRBJ2-7
CDR3aa: CASSSAGDEQYF
CDR3nt: TGTGCCAGCAGCTCCGCGGGGGACGAGCAGTACTTC

abundance: .
d_gene: .
v_gene: TRBV5-8
j_gene: TRBJ2-7
CDR3aa: CASSFGQYEQYF
CDR3nt: TGTGCCAGCAGTTTCGGACAGTACGAGCAGTACTTC

abundance: .
d_gene: .
v_gene: TRBV7-9
j_gene: TRBJ2-1
CDR3aa: CASSLASGDYNEQFF
CDR3nt: TGTGCCAGCAGCTTAGCATCGGGGGATTACAATGAGCAGTTCTTC

abundance: .
d_gene: .
v_gene: TRBV7-2
j_gene: TRBJ1-1
CDR3aa: CASRLGGWEAFF
CDR3nt: TGTGCCAGCAGACTAGGAGGGTGGGAAGCTTTCTTT

abundance: .
d_gene: TRBD1
v_gene: TRBV4-3
j_gene: TRBJ1-2
CDR3aa: CASSHPSDRDYYGYTF
CDR3nt: TGCGCCAGCAGCCACCCATCCGACAGGGACTACTATGGCTACACCTTC

abundance: few
d_gene: .
v_gene: TRBV4-3
j_gene: TRBJ1-4
CDR3aa: CASSQGGVREKLFF
CDR3nt: TGCGCCAGCAGCCAAGGCGGGGTCAGAGAAAAACTGTTTTTT

abundance: .
d_gene: TRBD1
v_gene: TRBV4-1
j_gene: TRBJ1-6
CDR3aa: CASSPPLGQVPSPLHF
CDR3nt: TGCGCCAGCAGCCCCCCCCTAGGACAGGTCCCTTCACCCCTCCACTTT

abundance: .
d_gene: TRBD2
v_gene: TRBV6-5
j_gene: TRBJ2-1
CDR3aa: CASSYSTSGEYNEQFF
CDR3nt: TGTGCCAGCAGTTACTCGACTAGCGGGGAGTACAATGAGCAGTTCTTC

abundance: .
d_gene: TRBD2
v_gene: TRBV4-1
j_gene: TRBJ2-1
CDR3aa: CASSQGAGGTTLYNEQFF
CDR3nt: TGCGCCAGCAGCCAGGGAGCGGGAGGGACGACTCTCTACAATGAGCAGTTCTTC

abundance: few
d_gene: TRBD2
v_gene: TRBV7-9
j_gene: TRBJ2-3
CDR3aa: CASISSAGGTDTQYF
CDR3nt: TGTGCCAGCATCTCATCGGCGGGGGGCACAGATACGCAGTATTTT

abundance: once
d_gene: .
v_gene: TRBV19
j_gene: TRBJ1-2
CDR3aa: CASSRGDYSNYGYTF
CDR3nt: TGTGCCAGTAGTAGGGGAGACTATTCTAACTATGGCTACACCTTC

abundance: .
d_gene: .
v_gene: TRBV9
j_gene: TRBJ2-5
CDR3aa: CASSVAGVTGETQYF
CDR3nt: TGTGCCAGCAGCGTAGCAGGGGTCACGGGGGAGACCCAGTACTTC

abundance: once
d_gene: TRBD1
v_gene: TRBV5-1
j_gene: TRBJ2-7
CDR3aa: CASSFPGQAYEQYF
CDR3nt: TGCGCCAGCAGCTTTCCGGGACAGGCCTACGAGCAGTACTTC

abundance: .
d_gene: .
v_gene: TRBV2
j_gene: TRBJ2-7
CDR3aa: CASSGPEQYF
CDR3nt: TGTGCCAGCAGTGGGCCCGAGCAGTACTTC

abundance: .
d_gene: TRBD1
v_gene: TRBV7-2
j_gene: TRBJ1-1
CDR3aa: CASSLHPQGGTEAFF
CDR3nt: TGTGCCAGCAGCTTACATCCTCAGGGGGGCACTGAAGCTTTCTTT

abundance: .
d_gene: .
v_gene: TRBV27
j_gene: TRBJ2-1
CDR3aa: CASTPRDSLYNEQFF
CDR3nt: TGTGCCAGCACCCCTAGGGACTCATTATACAATGAGCAGTTCTTC

abundance: .
d_gene: .
v_gene: TRBV15
j_gene: TRBJ1-6
CDR3aa: CATSRSGGHLHF
CDR3nt: TGTGCCACCAGCAGGTCCGGGGGTCACCTCCACTTT

abundance: .
d_gene: .
v_gene: TRBV5-1
j_gene: TRBJ1-1
CDR3aa: CASSPREAMNTEAFF
CDR3nt: TGCGCCAGCAGCCCCCGGGAGGCAATGAACACTGAAGCTTTCTTT

abundance: .
d_gene: .
v_gene: TRBV27
j_gene: TRBJ1-6
CDR3aa: CASSGLTDSPLHF
CDR3nt: TGTGCCAGCAGCGGGTTAACGGATTCACCCCTCCACTTT

abundance: few
d_gene: .
v_gene: TRBV28
j_gene: TRBJ1-3
CDR3aa: CASRPTGGIGNTIYF
CDR3nt: TGTGCCAGCAGACCTACGGGGGGCATCGGAAACACCATATATTTT

abundance: .
d_gene: .
v_gene: TRBV19
j_gene: TRBJ1-5
CDR3aa: CASSIKIGANQPQHF
CDR3nt: TGTGCCAGTAGTATAAAAATAGGGGCAAATCAGCCCCAGCATTTT

abundance: .
d_gene: .
v_gene: TRBV6-1
j_gene: TRBJ2-7
CDR3aa: CASSEWAHEQYF
CDR3nt: TGTGCCAGCAGTGAATGGGCCCACGAGCAGTACTTC

abundance: .
d_gene: TRBD2
v_gene: TRBV7-8
j_gene: TRBJ2-3
CDR3aa: CASSFSGGSTDTQYF
CDR3nt: TGTGCCAGCAGCTTTAGCGGGGGCAGCACAGATACGCAGTATTTT

abundance: .
d_gene: TRBD2
v_gene: TRBV4-2
j_gene: TRBJ2-5
CDR3aa: CASSQAHLAGGYETQYF
CDR3nt: TGTGCCAGCAGCCAAGCCCACCTAGCGGGGGGGTACGAGACCCAGTACTTC

abundance: .
d_gene: TRBD1
v_gene: TRBV28
j_gene: TRBJ2-5
CDR3aa: CASNNMGRTGGTQYF
CDR3nt: TGTGCCAGCAACAACATGGGCCGGACAGGAGGGACCCAGTACTTC

abundance: .
d_gene: .
v_gene: TRBV7-9
j_gene: TRBJ2-5
CDR3aa: CASSSTGFGKETQYF
CDR3nt: TGTGCCAGCAGCTCGACAGGTTTTGGTAAAGAGACCCAGTACTTC

abundance: .
d_gene: .
v_gene: TRBV7-2
j_gene: TRBJ2-7
CDR3aa: CASSAKDNYYEQYF
CDR3nt: TGTGCCAGCAGCGCCAAGGACAACTACTACGAGCAGTACTTC

abundance: once
d_gene: .
v_gene: TRBV5-4
j_gene: TRBJ2-1
CDR3aa: CASSARGILKIRSYNEQFF
CDR3nt: TGTGCCAGCAGCGCCAGGGGTATACTAAAGATTCGCTCCTACAATGAGCAGTTCTTC

abundance: .
d_gene: TRBD1
v_gene: TRBV28
j_gene: TRBJ2-7
CDR3aa: CASSPSTGTYEQYF
CDR3nt: TGTGCCAGCAGTCCCTCGACAGGGACCTACGAGCAGTACTTC

abundance: .
d_gene: TRBD1
v_gene: TRBV6-5
j_gene: TRBJ2-2
CDR3aa: CASRSTGVKFTGELFF
CDR3nt: TGTGCCAGCCGTTCGACAGGGGTGAAATTCACCGGGGAGCTGTTTTTT

abundance: once
d_gene: TRBD2
v_gene: TRBV25-1
j_gene: TRBJ2-1
CDR3aa: CASSEYTGTSGRKNEQFF
CDR3nt: TGTGCCAGCAGTGAATATACCGGGACTAGCGGGAGGAAGAATGAGCAGTTCTTC

abundance: .
d_gene: .
v_gene: TRBV6-5
j_gene: TRBJ2-1
CDR3aa: CASSYPAGRNNEQFF
CDR3nt: TGTGCCAGCAGTTACCCTGCGGGGCGGAACAATGAGCAGTTCTTC

abundance: .
d_gene: .
v_gene: TRBV7-4
j_gene: TRBJ1-1
CDR3aa: CASSLERTPNTEAFF
CDR3nt: TGTGCCAGCAGCCTAGAGCGTACACCCAACACTGAAGCTTTCTTT

abundance: few
d_gene: .
v_gene: TRBV28
j_gene: TRBJ2-7
CDR3aa: CASSSPPGDEQYF
CDR3nt: TGTGCCAGCAGTTCCCCCCCCGGGGACGAGCAGTACTTC

abundance: .
d_gene: .
v_gene: TRBV2
j_gene: TRBJ1-2
CDR3aa: CASSDWAGGKNGYTF
CDR3nt: TGTGCCAGCAGTGATTGGGCAGGTGGTAAGAATGGCTACACCTTC

abundance: .
d_gene: .
v_gene: TRBV9
j_gene: TRBJ1-2
CDR3aa: CASSVGSRVSYGYTF
CDR3nt: TGTGCCAGCAGCGTAGGTAGCAGGGTGAGCTATGGCTACACCTTC

abundance: .
d_gene: .
v_gene: TRBV28
j_gene: TRBJ1-2
CDR3aa: CASSTNTAGGYTF
CDR3nt: TGTGCCAGCAGCACGAATACCGCGGGCGGCTACACCTTC

abundance: .
d_gene: .
v_gene: TRBV14
j_gene: TRBJ2-1
CDR3aa: CASSQDRGRRTYNEQFF
CDR3nt: TGTGCCAGCAGCCAAGATAGAGGGAGGCGAACCTACAATGAGCAGTTCTTC

abundance: .
d_gene: TRBD1
v_gene: TRBV5-1
j_gene: TRBJ1-2
CDR3aa: CASRDATGRNYGYTF
CDR3nt: TGCGCCAGCAGGGATGCGACAGGGCGTAACTATGGCTACACCTTC

abundance: .
d_gene: .
v_gene: TRBV9
j_gene: TRBJ2-1
CDR3aa: CASSVTESSYNEQFF
CDR3nt: TGTGCCAGCAGCGTGACAGAGAGCTCCTACAATGAGCAGTTCTTC

abundance: .
d_gene: .
v_gene: TRBV27
j_gene: TRBJ1-2
CDR3aa: CASSLSGRMRESYGYTF
CDR3nt: TGTGCCAGCAGCCTCTCGGGTCGTATGAGGGAAAGCTATGGCTACACCTTC

abundance: .
d_gene: TRBD2
v_gene: TRBV28
j_gene: TRBJ2-2
CDR3aa: CASRTSGNTGELFF
CDR3nt: TGTGCCAGCAGGACTAGCGGAAACACCGGGGAGCTGTTTTTT

abundance: .
d_gene: TRBD2
v_gene: TRBV19
j_gene: TRBJ2-5
CDR3aa: CASSPSGQETQYF
CDR3nt: TGTGCCAGTAGCCCTAGCGGCCAAGAGACCCAGTACTTC

abundance: .
d_gene: TRBD1
v_gene: TRBV5-1
j_gene: TRBJ1-6
CDR3aa: CASSFLTGAGSPLHF
CDR3nt: TGCGCCAGCAGCTTTCTGACAGGGGCAGGCTCACCCCTCCACTTT

abundance: .
d_gene: TRBD2
v_gene: TRBV28
j_gene: TRBJ2-3
CDR3aa: CASSDPSSGRAVLIDTQYF
CDR3nt: TGTGCCAGCAGTGACCCGTCTAGCGGGAGGGCCGTTTTGATCGATACGCAGTATTTT

abundance: .
d_gene: .
v_gene: TRBV15
j_gene: TRBJ1-5
CDR3aa: CATSRDDRTLQGNQPQHF
CDR3nt: TGTGCCACCAGCAGAGATGACAGAACTTTACAGGGCAATCAGCCCCAGCATTTT

abundance: .
d_gene: TRBD1
v_gene: TRBV27
j_gene: TRBJ1-4
CDR3aa: CASSNNRGNNEKLFF
CDR3nt: TGTGCCAGCAGTAACAACAGGGGGAATAATGAAAAACTGTTTTTT

abundance: .
d_gene: .
v_gene: TRBV29-1
j_gene: TRBJ2-7
CDR3aa: CSVESGQALGGEQYF
CDR3nt: TGCAGCGTTGAATCCGGGCAGGCCTTGGGGGGCGAGCAGTACTTC

abundance: .
d_gene: TRBD1
v_gene: TRBV19
j_gene: TRBJ1-2
CDR3aa: CASGRVPGQGIGGYTF
CDR3nt: TGTGCCAGTGGGAGAGTCCCGGGACAGGGAATTGGAGGCTACACCTTC

abundance: .
d_gene: .
v_gene: TRBV5-1
j_gene: TRBJ1-1
CDR3aa: CASSLVAGVRGTEAFF
CDR3nt: TGCGCCAGCAGCTTGGTTGCGGGGGTGAGAGGGACTGAAGCTTTCTTT

abundance: .
d_gene: .
v_gene: TRBV5-8
j_gene: TRBJ1-1
CDR3aa: CASSFGSSIEAFF
CDR3nt: TGTGCCAGCAGCTTCGGGAGTTCTATCGAAGCTTTCTTT

abundance: .
d_gene: .
v_gene: TRBV14
j_gene: TRBJ2-1
CDR3aa: CASSHRLGYNEQFF
CDR3nt: TGTGCCAGCAGCCACAGACTAGGCTACAATGAGCAGTTCTTC

abundance: .
d_gene: .
v_gene: TRBV5-1
j_gene: TRBJ2-2
CDR3aa: CASSLGYPGISFF
CDR3nt: TGCGCCAGCAGCTTGGGTTACCCAGGAATCTCCTTTTTT